This T cell receptor beta chain was captured in a study of metastatic and nonmetastatic thyroid tumors. Study-level background: Repertoires from malignant and benign thyroid patients were compared across blood and tumor or nodule tissue. Study findings and constraints: Significantly greater TCR beta diversity was reportedly found in malignant thyroid tumors than in benign nodules (in blood and tumor).

This clone showed up many times. Its antigen remains unknown. Every patient underwent thyroid surgery untreated. Germline loops: CDR1 SEHNR, CDR2 FQNEAQ (reference sequence). The CDR3 is 15 residues long. Between the trimmed V and J ends, which lost 2 bases and 2 bases, there was a span of 12 bases. TCRdb re-called clones via MiXCR from the PCR reads. Among under 95,000 clones listed, roughly 12% were seen once. This rearrangement joins TRBV7-9 to TRBJ1-1, with D unresolved. Sequences were obtained from blood. The sequence derives from a female donor with papillary thyroid cancer or a benign thyroid nodule (not recorded which). Some clones in this sample may be carry-over from other donors' samples. The CDR3 sequence is CASSLNADPNTEAFF. The CDR3 nucleotides read TGTGCCAGCAGCTTAAATGCAGACCCAAACACTGAAGCTTTCTTT. Complete variable domain (other parts from reference TRBV7-9 and TRBJ1-1): DTGVSQNPRHKITKRGQNVTFRCDPISEHNRLYWYRQTLGQGPEFLTYFQNEAQLEKSRLLSDRFSAERPKGSFSTLEIQRTEQGDSAMYLCASSLNADPNTEAFFGQGTRLTVV.